The 14 T cell receptor beta chains given below trace back to one sample, sequenced in a study of neoadjuvant anti-PD-1 for oral cavity cancer. The table came from immunoSEQ multiplex PCR; TCRdb's copy has only in-frame clones and leaves some out. Seen here are about 12,000 clones, about 63% observed once, and the top ten hold 2% to 2.5%. The sequencing used PBMCs, collected before nivolumab (anti-PD-1) treatment. Receptors originate from a person aged 35-80 years with oral cavity squamous cell carcinoma.

The genes are TRBV9 and TRBJ2-7; tentatively, D is TRBD2 (5 bases). V shed 2 bases and J shed 6 bases, with 12 bases lying between them. CDR1 and CDR2 from the germline V gene are SGDLS and YYNGEE. This CDR3 is built from 13 residues. The DNA of the CDR3 is TGTGCCAGCAGCGTCGGGGTCGCTAGCGAGCAGTACTTC. Its protein product is CASSVGVASEQYF.

The chain uses TRBV19 and TRBJ2-3; 9 bases line up with TRBD2. The junction had 7 bases not matched to a gene; V was cut back by 5 bases and J by 4 bases. CDR1 is LNHDA and CDR2 is SQIVND in the germline V gene (reference sequence). This CDR3 is 15 amino acids long. The CDR3, as DNA: TGTGCCAGTAGTCGGCGGCTAGCGGGGTCAGATACGCAGTATTTT. Protein sequence: CASSRRLAGSDTQYF.

The rearrangement uses TRBV7-3 and TRBJ2-3, with 16 positions matching TRBD2. Germline-derived CDR1 and CDR2 are SGHTA and FQGTGA. The CDR3 totals 16 residues. V shed 5 bases and J 5 bases; nucleotides not matched to a gene: 4. The chain's CDR3 is CASSLGTSGRGDTQYF. The CDR3 nucleotides read TGTGCCAGCAGCCTCGGGACTAGCGGGAGGGGAGATACGCAGTATTTT.

In this sample, this clone turned up once. V gene TRBV6-5 combines with J gene TRBJ2-5, with 10 bases aligning to TRBD2. Germline CDR1 is MNHEY and CDR2 is SVGAGI. CDR3 length equals 14 residues. The junction had 4 bases not matched to a gene; V was cut back by 6 bases and J by 3 bases. The CDR3 nucleotides are TGTGCCAGCAGCCTCGGACTAGCGGAAGAGACCCAGTACTTC. Encoded protein: CASSLGLAEETQYF.

The table lists this clone with a few counts. V usage is TRBV27 and J usage is TRBJ2-2; 8 nucleotides line up with TRBD2. This CDR3 is 16 amino acids long. Germline trimming cut 4 bases from V and 2 bases from J; bases unmatched to any gene: 6. In germline, CDR1 is MNHEY, CDR2 SMNVEV (reference sequence). CDR3 in DNA: TGTGCCAGCAGTTCGAGGGGACTAGGAAACACCGGGGAGCTGTTTTTT. Encoded protein: CASSSRGLGNTGELFF.

The V gene is TRBV27, the J gene TRBJ2-7; D remains ambiguous. Germline V lookup: CDR1 MNHEY, CDR2 SMNVEV (reference sequence). The germline V and J ends were trimmed by 5 bases and 5 bases, with 10 bases remaining between them. The CDR3 is made up of 12 amino acids. This chain's CDR3 is CASSPGRNEQYF. CDR3 DNA sequence: TGTGCCAGCAGTCCAGGCAGAAACGAGCAGTACTTC.

The chain links TRBV5-4 to TRBJ2-1; 12 nucleotides align to TRBD2. V lost 4 bases and J lost 8; bases outside the gene matches: 7. This CDR3 contains 15 residues. In germline, CDR1 is SGHNT, CDR2 YYREEE (reference sequence). The CDR3 region has the DNA TGTGCCAGCAGCGGATGGCTAGCGGGAGGGTATGAGCAGTTCTTC. Its protein product is CASSGWLAGGYEQFF.

As DNA, the CDR3 is TGTGCCAGCAGCTTAGAGGCCCGGCATGGGATTGAGCAGTTCTTC. Translated: CASSLEARHGIEQFF. The chain uses TRBV11-3 and TRBJ2-1; D is unclear. The ends were cut back, 0 bases at V and 9 bases at J, with 15 bases in the middle. This CDR3 contains 15 residues. Germline CDR1 SGHNT, CDR2 YENEEA.

In this sample, this clone turned up once. The V call is TRBV6-6, the J call TRBJ1-1, with 8 bases matching TRBD1. V trimming: 5 bases; J trimming: 4 bases; junction bases outside the gene matches: 3. CDR3 length: 13 amino acids. Germline V gene data show CDR1 as MNHNY and CDR2 as SVGAGI (reference sequence). In DNA, the CDR3 is TGTGCCAGCAGTCCGGACAGGGTCACTGAAGCTTTCTTT. Translation gives CASSPDRVTEAFF.

This clone was counted between two and nine times. This sequence joins TRBV5-1 and TRBJ1-2; 9 bases are shared with TRBD1. The germline V gene has CDR1 SGHRS and CDR2 YFSETQ. The length of the CDR3 is 14 residues. The ends lost 4 bases at V and 3 bases at J; junction bases unmatched: 4. The CDR3 reads CASSLDRGDYGYTF. Written as DNA, the CDR3 is TGCGCCAGCAGCCTGGACAGGGGCGACTATGGCTACACCTTC.

The chain has TRBV10-2 and TRBJ1-2; D remains ambiguous. The CDR3 has 14 residues. The germline V and J ends were trimmed by 4 bases and 4 bases, with 13 bases remaining between them. Germline V gene sequence: CDR1 WSHSY, CDR2 SAAADI. The CDR3: CASSADKSGYGYTF. As DNA, the CDR3 is TGCGCCAGCAGTGCGGATAAATCAGGCTATGGCTACACCTTC.

J is TRBJ2-5 and V is TRBV7-2; 14 bases are a match to TRBD2. CDR1 is SGHTA, CDR2 FQGNSA, per germline. The CDR3 runs to 16 residues. The ends lost 1 base at V and 2 bases at J; junction bases unmatched: 0. DNA of the CDR3: TGTGCCAGCAGCTTAGGGACTAGCGGGGGGCAAGAGACCCAGTACTTC. It specifies CASSLGTSGGQETQYF.

The chain has TRBV6-5 and TRBJ1-3; D ambiguous. The CDR3 has 13 residues. Deletions cut 8 bases from V and 2 bases from J, with 10 bases between. The V gene's germline CDR1 is MNHEY and CDR2 SVGAGI. CDR3 sequence (DNA): TGTGCCAGCGGGAGGGTGGCTGGAAACACCATATATTTT. This gives the protein CASGRVAGNTIYF.

This chain joins TRBV5-6 and TRBJ2-4; 10 bases align to TRBD1. CDR3 length: 13 residues. The trim removed 4 bases at V and 15 bases at J, leaving 10 bases unmatched. Germline values: CDR1 SGHDT, CDR2 YYEEEE. The CDR3 nucleotides are TGTGCCAGCAGCACCCCCGGGACAGGGGTATGGTACTTC. It specifies CASSTPGTGVWYF.